A selection of T cell receptor beta chains follows, all from one sample in a study of T cell responses to AZD1222 COVID-19 vaccine. The protocol was immunoSEQ multiplex PCR, while the TCRdb copy is restricted to in-frame clones and leaves out a portion. The repertoire includes roughly 130,000 clones, 88% of them detected once, and roughly 20% sits in the top ten. Sample: peripheral blood, taken on day 0 of MenACWY control vaccination. Receptor source: an adult in good health. Both conserved end residues are part of each CDR3. D genes are given only for firm matches. Expanded clones are given a class, and other clones once, few, many or no size at all.

clone_size	v_call	j_call	d_call	cdr3_aa	cdr3_nt
NA	TRBV9	TRBJ2-7	TRBD2	CASSAGLAEFYEQYF	TGTGCCAGCAGCGCCGGACTAGCGGAATTCTACGAGCAGTACTTC
NA	TRBV20-1	TRBJ2-5	TRBD2	CSASQVAGGGETQYF	TGCAGTGCTAGTCAGGTAGCGGGAGGAGGAGAGACCCAGTACTTC
NA	TRBV13	TRBJ1-1	NA	CASSAAGAVEAFF	TGTGCCAGCAGCGCCGCAGGGGCTGTTGAAGCTTTCTTT
NA	TRBV5-4	TRBJ2-7	NA	CASSLEPITSEQYF	TGTGCCAGCAGCTTAGAGCCGATAACCTCCGAGCAGTACTTC
NA	TRBV18	TRBJ1-5	TRBD1	CASSRGTGGNQPQHF	TGTGCCAGCTCACGTGGCACAGGGGGCAATCAGCCCCAGCATTTT
NA	TRBV5-1	TRBJ2-5	NA	CASSLDGVQETQYF	TGCGCCAGCAGCTTGGATGGAGTCCAAGAGACCCAGTACTTC
NA	TRBV15	TRBJ2-5	NA	CATSRGGTLQETQYF	TGTGCCACCAGCAGAGGCGGGACTCTTCAAGAGACCCAGTACTTC
NA	TRBV27	TRBJ2-2	TRBD1	CASSRPGQGLSGELFF	TGTGCCAGCAGCCGCCCGGGACAGGGGCTTAGCGGGGAGCTGTTTTTT
NA	TRBV19	TRBJ2-1	NA	CASSIRTGIYNEQFF	TGTGCCAGTAGTATTCGCACAGGGATCTACAATGAGCAGTTCTTC
NA	TRBV5-1	TRBJ1-1	NA	CASSLTANTEAFF	TGCGCCAGCAGCTTGACAGCGAACACTGAAGCTTTCTTT
NA	TRBV11-2	TRBJ1-1	NA	CASSLPRTGVEAFF	TGTGCCAGCAGCTTACCCAGAACGGGCGTTGAAGCTTTCTTT
NA	TRBV3-1/TRBV3-2	TRBJ1-4	NA	CASSQQRPKAGTQGGMIEKLFF	TGTGCCAGCAGCCAACAACGTCCGAAAGCGGGGACCCAAGGGGGGATGATTGAAAAACTGTTTTTT
few	TRBV7-9	TRBJ2-7	NA	CASSPRGASSYEQYF	TGTGCCAGCAGCCCACGGGGGGCTAGTTCCTACGAGCAGTACTTC
NA	TRBV3-1/TRBV3-2	TRBJ2-2	TRBD1	CASRTGTGDTGELFF	TGTGCCAGCAGAACCGGGACAGGGGACACCGGGGAGCTGTTTTTT
NA	TRBV30	TRBJ1-2	NA	CAWMQTRGYTF	TGTGCCTGGATGCAAACGCGAGGCTACACCTTC
NA	TRBV28	TRBJ1-2	TRBD1	CASSLSATGGIYGYTF	TGTGCCAGCAGTTTATCGGCGACAGGGGGCATCTATGGCTACACCTTC
NA	TRBV5-5	TRBJ2-1	NA	CASSARLVNDEQFF	TGTGCCAGCAGCGCGCGACTAGTAAACGATGAGCAGTTCTTC
NA	TRBV19	TRBJ2-1	NA	CASSAGAYNEQFF	TGTGCCAGTAGTGCCGGTGCGTACAATGAGCAGTTCTTC
NA	TRBV5-1	TRBJ1-3	NA	CASSLGTGPGNTIYF	TGCGCCAGCAGCCTAGGTACAGGGCCTGGAAACACCATATATTTT
NA	TRBV19	TRBJ1-5	TRBD1	CASSRTGVGQPQHF	TGTGCCAGTAGTAGAACAGGGGTGGGTCAGCCCCAGCATTTT
NA	TRBV9	TRBJ2-7	TRBD2	CASSASGRVDEQYF	TGTGCCAGCAGCGCAAGCGGGAGGGTAGACGAGCAGTACTTC
few	TRBV24-1	TRBJ2-7	TRBD1	CATSDSTGADYYEQYF	TGTGCCACCAGTGACTCAACAGGGGCCGATTACTACGAGCAGTACTTC
NA	TRBV5-4	TRBJ2-5	TRBD2	CASSLDGGGPGETQYF	TGTGCCAGCAGCTTGGACGGGGGAGGGCCAGGAGAGACCCAGTACTTC
NA	TRBV19	TRBJ2-4	NA	CASSTDSRRGNIQYF	TGTGCCAGTAGTACAGACTCGCGGCGGGGAAACATTCAGTACTTC
once	TRBV18	TRBJ2-3	TRBD1	CASSMDRVINTDTQYF	TGTGCCAGCTCCATGGACAGGGTCATAAACACAGATACGCAGTATTTT
NA	TRBV24-1	TRBJ1-4	NA	CATSGGSDEKLFF	TGTGCCACCAGTGGGGGGTCGGATGAAAAACTGTTTTTT
NA	TRBV21-1	TRBJ2-2	NA	CASSNVGLDGSNTGELFF	TGTGCCAGCAGCAATGTAGGATTGGACGGCTCGAACACCGGGGAGCTGTTTTTT
NA	TRBV28	TRBJ1-2	NA	CASSLWVTNYGYTF	TGTGCCAGCAGTTTATGGGTAACTAACTATGGCTACACCTTC
NA	TRBV11-2	TRBJ2-1	TRBD2	CASSDRGLAGDSYNEQFF	TGTGCCAGCAGCGACAGGGGACTAGCGGGGGACTCCTACAATGAGCAGTTCTTC
NA	TRBV30	TRBJ1-5	NA	CAWSVPDRVNQPQHF	TGTGCCTGGAGTGTCCCTGATCGTGTTAATCAGCCCCAGCATTTT
once	TRBV9	TRBJ2-3	NA	CASSRDTSTDTQYF	TGTGCCAGCAGCCGGGACACTAGCACAGATACGCAGTATTTT
NA	TRBV18	TRBJ1-1	NA	CASSPRETAFF	TGTGCCAGCTCACCGAGGGAAACCGCTTTCTTT
NA	TRBV7-2	TRBJ2-5	TRBD2	CASSRTSGSGETQYF	TGTGCCAGCAGTAGGACTAGCGGGAGTGGGGAGACCCAGTACTTC
NA	TRBV5-4	TRBJ2-7	NA	CASSPPHHYEQYF	TGTGCCAGCAGCCCCCCACACCACTACGAGCAGTACTTC
NA	TRBV24-1	TRBJ2-7	NA	CATSDLLVGKGCEQYF	TGTGCCACCAGTGATTTGTTGGTAGGGAAGGGGTGCGAGCAGTACTTC
NA	TRBV2	TRBJ2-7	NA	CASSELRATYEQYF	TGTGCCAGCAGTGAACTTCGGGCTACCTACGAGCAGTACTTC
NA	TRBV18	TRBJ2-1	NA	CASSSRVSSYNEQFF	TGTGCCAGCTCCTCGCGGGTGAGCTCCTACAATGAGCAGTTCTTC
NA	TRBV5-1	TRBJ1-2	NA	CASSDIFNYGYTF	TGCGCCAGCTCCGACATATTTAACTATGGCTACACCTTC
NA	TRBV4-2	TRBJ2-3	NA	CASSQELIGLGEQDTQYF	TGTGCCAGCAGCCAAGAACTTATAGGGCTAGGGGAACAAGATACGCAGTATTTT
NA	TRBV14	TRBJ1-1	NA	CASSQRTGMRTEAFF	TGTGCCAGCAGCCAAAGAACAGGGATGAGAACTGAAGCTTTCTTT
NA	TRBV5-1	TRBJ2-7	NA	CASSPATAYEQYF	TGCGCCAGCAGCCCGGCTACAGCCTACGAGCAGTACTTC
NA	TRBV9	TRBJ1-5	NA	CASSVGEGASNQPQHF	TGTGCCAGCAGCGTAGGTGAAGGGGCCAGCAATCAGCCCCAGCATTTT
NA	TRBV4-1	TRBJ2-3	NA	CASKPGGMWTDTQYF	TGCGCCAGCAAACCCGGGGGTATGTGGACAGATACGCAGTATTTT